This T cell receptor (beta chain) is drawn from a study of T cell changes during pregnancy in multiple sclerosis. This clone has only one observation. TCRdb's table, derived via immunoSEQ multiplex PCR, lists solely in-frame clones and lacks some. The repertoire includes 70,000 or so clones, about 90% of them detected once, and around 0.3% sits in the top ten. The material sequenced was CD4+ T cells from peripheral blood mononuclear cells, taken after pregnancy. The receptor was isolated from a female donor with multiple sclerosis, enrolled in a pregnancy study.

The CDR3 sequence is CASSFYGQDTEAFF. CDR3 nucleotide sequence: TGTGCCAGCAGTTTCTATGGACAGGACACTGAAGCTTTCTTT. J is TRBJ1-1 and V is TRBV27; 7 bases fit TRBD1. CDR1 and CDR2 from the germline V gene are MNHEY and SMNVEV (reference sequence). J gave up 3 bases and V 3 bases, and 4 bases lay outside the gene matches. The CDR3 is made up of 14 amino acids.